This T cell receptor (beta chain) was recorded in a study of cytomegalovirus exposure and HLA in healthy donors. The table came from immunoSEQ multiplex PCR; TCRdb's copy has only in-frame clones and leaves some out. The top ten hold approximately 5% of the sample, which has about 160,000 clones, 70% to 90% seen once. Details on this clone: The antigen is unknown.

Germline V gives CDR1 SQVTM, CDR2 ANQGSEA. This CDR3 is built from 14 residues. Trimming shortened V by 5 bases and J by 0 bases, and 10 bases separated the two germline ends. Overall study findings and caveats: There were a few CMV-associated chains whose specificity for CMV antigens was confirmed in vitro.

The receptor was isolated from a young woman in good health and CMV-seronegative. The chain joins TRBV29-1 to TRBJ2-2; the D gene is possibly TRBD2 (5 bases). Input material: PBMCs. The CDR3 DNA reads as TGCAGCGTTTACCCTAGCCCGAACACCGGGGAGCTGTTTTTT. Translating it yields CSVYPSPNTGELFF.